The entry below describes one T cell receptor (beta chain). Its antigen target is currently unknown. No per-base quality is available; no much larger clone lies one base away. This sample was taken from a study of shared clonotypes between healthy human individuals (dated by TCRdb to the early 2020s). Describing the broader study: Three men and a couple of women, aged 18 to 49 years, made up the cohort. Per donor, three plates each were used for CD4 naive and CD4 memory, two for CD8 naive, and one for CD8 memory. To estimate repertoire size and how much clonotypes are shared between individuals, the study performed deep sequencing of blood TCR repertoires from 4 to 6 healthy adults. Libraries were prepared and TCR repertoires were sequenced by different laboratories using diverse techniques, in order to increase sequencing depth and limit assay-specific biases. Between about 0.94 and 8.9 billion PBMCs per donor were obtained by leukapheresis. General findings and caveats noted by the study authors: Compared with non-shared clonotypes, clonotypes shared by all four sorted-subset donors had higher generation probabilities. Pairwise subsampling indicated that sequencing depth was expected to affect the degree of clonotype sharing among donors. When four donors were compared, the shared fraction of clonotypes was about 5.2% for naive CD4, about 4% for naive CD8, more than 2% for memory CD4, and 0.35% to 0.4% for memory CD8. Sampling was restricted to blood, and TCR repertoires in tissues likely differ from the TCR repertoires found in blood. The genetic and exposure-history diversity represented was limited by the small number of donors. Rarefaction of sorted-subset datasets indicated incomplete sequencing despite the large sequencing depth. Naive subsets generally had larger estimated clonotype richness than memory subsets did.

Using the deep immunoSEQ assay, multiplex PCR amplified TCR CDR3 regions from genomic DNA. For each cell subset, the extracted genomic DNA was distributed evenly across all wells of several immunoSEQ 96-well plates, and each plate served as one replicate. For sorted subsets, each replicate PCR was loaded with about 0.2 ug genomic DNA, equivalent to 30,000 to 35,000 T cell genomes. The purified libraries were quantified using a Qubit 3.0 fluorometer, sized with a Bioanalyzer 2100, and then quantified again using the KAPA Library Quantification kit. Every immunoSEQ 96-well plate was sequenced on a separate single-read 150-cycle Illumina NextSeq 550 flow cell. The authors' analysis ran thus. Because only junctional sequences without quality scores were contained in the immunoSEQ output, filtering matching that applied to full-length reads could not be performed. Sequences were annotated with PyIR, a Python wrapper for IgBLAST v1.9, and V/J genes and CDR3 were assigned using IMGT germline references. Any read was removed if the V/J assignment was weak (E-value above 1e-6), the CDR3 was missing, or the read contained stop codons, out-of-frame junctions, or ambiguous translated residues. V3J clonotypes were defined by identical inferred V gene, J gene, and CDR3 amino acid sequence. To compute the percentage overlap between repertoires, the number of shared unique clonotypes was divided by the size of the smaller repertoire. Richness of each repertoire was evaluated using RTK rarefaction, the Chao1 estimator, and Recon v2.1 estimates of unobserved clonotypes. OLGA was used to compute generation probabilities for all TCRbeta clonotypes that the gDNA method yielded from a few donors. Sourced from immuneACCESS, this table was stored by TCRdb with only in-frame sequences that have V and J called. A share of the clones is absent; for the studies checked, an unresolved V gene accounts for under half, and the remainder has no known explanation. That table supplies the V and J calls and clone size; D and trimming were determined from the DNA. The sample has approximately 2.3 million clones on record, approximately 95% of them singletons. The ten largest clones take up about 0.39% of the sample.

CDR1 and CDR2 are drawn from the germline V gene (reference sequence): PRHDT, FYEKMQ. From its cysteine to its phenylalanine, the CDR3 spans 15 amino acids. The read is trimmed to its CDR3 DNA, 45 bases read in frame from base 1. V is trimmed back by 1 base and J by 3 bases, and the junction contains 4 bases that no gene match accounts for. The donors were healthy, HIV-negative adults with no recently reported acute infections or vaccinations. Every donor was a Caucasian adult living in Nashville, Tennessee, USA. CD4+ T cells were enriched by magnetic negative selection, after which naive cells were positively selected on CD45RA and the negative fraction was taken as the memory subset. Blood was collected by leukapheresis, and PBMCs were isolated by Ficoll-Histopaque density gradient centrifugation and then cryopreserved in liquid nitrogen vapor phase. Analytical flow cytometry was used to check the purity and quantity of every magnetically sorted T cell population. From each sorted fraction, genomic DNA was isolated and quantified by UV absorbance on a Nanodrop 2000c.

Sequencing used naive CD4+ T cells from PBMCs. Explained via the paper, the cell subset or site label denotes: CD45RA+ positively selected. This receptor chain uses TRBV13 and TRBJ2-7, with 9 central nucleotides matching TRBD1. This receptor was obtained from a man aged 18 to 29 in good health. Some clones in this sample may be carry-over from other donors' samples. The bases read TGTGCCAGCAGCTTAGTGCACAGGGGGCGCTACGAGCAGTACTTC. Its protein is CASSLVHRGRYEQYF. Joined to the reference TRBV13 and TRBJ2-7 proteins, this CDR3 gives the full variable domain: AAGVIQSPRHLIKEKRETATLKCYPIPRHDTVYWYQQGPGQDPQFLISFYEKMQSDKGSIPDRFSAQQFSDYHSELNMSSLELGDSALYFCASSLVHRGRYEQYFGPGTRLTVT.